Below, 26 T cell receptor beta chains from the same sample are listed, as sequenced in a study of cytomegalovirus exposure and HLA in healthy donors. It was with 60 Vbeta and 13 Jbeta primers that the PCR ran. Sequencing used immunoSEQ multiplex PCR; TCRdb keeps in-frame clones, though not all of them. Seen here are under 200,000 clones, roughly 80% observed once, and the top ten hold around 3.1%. Material for sequencing was PBMCs. The receptors were sampled from a female donor in good health and CMV-seronegative.

The V call is TRBV9, the J call TRBJ1-2; D may be TRBD1 (5 bases). The germline gives CDR1 SGDLS, CDR2 YYNGEE. With 6 bases removed from V and 3 bases from J, the gap between germline ends came to 18 bases. The CDR3 covers 15 residues. This CDR3 is CASNPRGGADYGYTF. The CDR3 region has the DNA TGTGCCAGCAACCCACGGGGGGGTGCGGACTATGGCTACACCTTC.

The gene calls are TRBV19 and TRBJ2-1, with TRBD2 as a possible D gene (5 bases). V dropped 9 bases and J dropped 5 bases, with 14 bases sitting between them. This CDR3 has 13 residues. The V gene's germline CDR1 is LNHDA and CDR2 SQIVND (reference sequence). CDR3 sequence (DNA): TGTGCCAGCAAAACTAAGGGAGACAATGAGCAGTTCTTC. Amino acids: CASKTKGDNEQFF.

Turning to this clone: One end of the junction is discordant with germline, which a read error may explain. The chain has TRBV7-7 and TRBJ2-5, with D perhaps matching TRBD1 (6 bases). CDR1 and CDR2 (germline): SSHAT, FNYEAQ (reference sequence). The CDR3 has 15 amino acids. The CDR3 protein is CASSLARGGQETQYF. The CDR3 DNA sequence: TGTGCTAGCAGCTTAGCCAGAGGGGGCCAAGAGACCCAGTACTTC. The whole variable domain, filled in from reference TRBV7-7 and TRBJ2-5, reads GAGVSQSPRYKVTKRGQDVTLRCDPISSHATLYWYQQALGQGPEFLTYFNYEAQPDKSGLPSDRFSAERPEGSISTLTIQRTEQRDSAMYRCASSLARGGQETQYFGPGTRLLVL.

This chain connects TRBV6-6 to TRBJ2-1; 7 bases map to TRBD1. The germline gives CDR1 MNHNY, CDR2 SVGAGI (reference sequence). This CDR3 is built from 15 residues. The ends lost 6 bases at V and 0 bases at J; junction bases unmatched: 5. CDR3 nucleotides: TGTGCCAGCAGGGTGGACAGGAGCTCCTACAATGAGCAGTTCTTC. It encodes CASRVDRSSYNEQFF.

The chain links TRBV15 to TRBJ2-3, with D possibly TRBD2 on 6 matching bases. This CDR3 contains 18 residues. CDR1 LNHNV and CDR2 YYDKDF come from the germline V gene (reference sequence). Deletions cut 3 bases from V and 7 bases from J, with 26 bases between. DNA of the CDR3: TGTGCCACCAGCAGCCCTGTACGGGGCGGGGAAAGTTATCATACGCAGTATTTT. This codes for CATSSPVRGGESYHTQYF.

This clone was seen once. The chain joins TRBV6-4 to TRBJ1-1, with D perhaps matching TRBD1 (5 bases). The germline V and J ends were trimmed by 2 bases and 10 bases, with 11 bases remaining between them. Germline loops: CDR1 MRHNA, CDR2 SNTAGT. The CDR3 loop spans 12 amino acids. CDR3 in amino acids: CASSDLAGPAFF. DNA of the CDR3: TGTGCCAGCAGTGACCTGGCAGGGCCAGCTTTCTTT.

The chain recombines TRBV9 with TRBJ2-3; D unresolved. CDR3 size: 12 residues. The V end was cut by 4 bases, the J end by 9 bases, with 12 bases between. The germline CDR1 and CDR2 sequences are SGDLS and YYNGEE. The DNA of the CDR3 is TGTGCCAGCAGCAGAGACTTGGTCACGCAGTATTTT. It encodes CASSRDLVTQYF.

This sequence joins TRBV6-5 and TRBJ1-5; 8 bases map to TRBD1. In germline, CDR1 is MNHEY, CDR2 SVGAGI. CDR3 length equals 16 residues. Trimming took 0 bases from V and 3 from J; bases not matched to a gene: 4. CDR3 sequence reads: CASSYSVTGDNQPQHF. The CDR3 DNA follows: TGTGCCAGCAGTTACTCAGTGACAGGGGACAATCAGCCCCAGCATTTT.

The chain carries TRBV5-1 and TRBJ2-1; possibly TRBD1 for D (5 bases). V dropped 4 bases and J dropped 1 base, with 15 bases sitting between them. The CDR3 length is 16 residues. Germline-derived CDR1 and CDR2 are SGHRS and YFSETQ. CDR3 DNA: TGCGCCAGCAGCCTTGATGGGGCACGATCCTACAATGAGCAGTTCTTC. Its protein is CASSLDGARSYNEQFF.

The chain employs TRBV19 and TRBJ2-1; TRBD2 matches 7 bases. This CDR3 has 15 residues. Trimming took 7 bases from V and 6 from J; bases not matched to a gene: 12. The germline V gene encodes CDR1 LNHDA and CDR2 SQIVND (reference sequence). The CDR3 DNA is TGTGCCAGTAACAAACCGACGGGGGGTTCCAATGAGCAGTTCTTC. This sequence encodes CASNKPTGGSNEQFF.

This clone was recorded once. The rearrangement joins TRBV18 to TRBJ2-3; 14 bases map to TRBD2. CDR1 and CDR2 (germline): KGHSH, LQKENI. This CDR3 spans 16 amino acids. The V segment lost 4 bases and the J segment 7 bases; nucleotides outside the gene matches: 7. As DNA, the CDR3 is TGTGCCAGCTCACGGCTGGGACTAGCGGGAGCGAATACGCAGTATTTT. Amino acid sequence: CASSRLGLAGANTQYF.

This chain links TRBV19 with TRBJ2-1; tentatively, D is TRBD2 (8 bases). The germline CDR1 and CDR2 sequences are LNHDA and SQIVND (reference sequence). The germline V and J ends were trimmed by 7 bases and 7 bases, with 23 bases remaining between them. The CDR3 extends over 16 amino acids. Written as DNA, the CDR3 is TGTGCCAGTACCCCTCAGGGGGGCGGGGGGTCAAATGAGCAGTTCTTC. It yields the protein CASTPQGGGGSNEQFF.

The chain uses TRBV7-9 and TRBJ1-2, with D perhaps TRBD1 (5 bases). Deletions cut 5 bases from V and 4 bases from J, with 11 bases between. The CDR3 covers 13 residues. Germline CDR1 and CDR2: SEHNR and FQNEAQ (reference sequence). CDR3 loop: CASSLGLFYGYTF. The CDR3, as DNA: TGTGCCAGCAGCCTGGGGCTCTTCTATGGCTACACCTTC.

The rearrangement joins TRBV6-1 to TRBJ2-7, with a tentative D call TRBD1 (6 bases). The CDR3 is 14 amino acids. Trimming took off 10 bases at V and 3 bases at J, with 19 bases between the two ends. In germline, CDR1 is MNHNS, CDR2 SASEGT. The CDR3 reads CATWRTEDFYEQYF. CDR3 nucleotide sequence: TGTGCCACCTGGCGGACAGAAGATTTCTACGAGCAGTACTTC.

The rearrangement uses TRBV11-2 and TRBJ1-1; 7 positions agree with TRBD1. The J segment lost 1 base and the V segment lost 1 base, leaving 3 bases of the junction unmatched. The germline V gene encodes CDR1 SGHAT and CDR2 FQNNGV. There are 15 residues in the CDR3. The CDR3 bases are TGTGCCAGCAGCTTAGCTGGACAGGAGAACACTGAAGCTTTCTTT. Its protein product is CASSLAGQENTEAFF.

This rearrangement joins TRBV5-1 to TRBJ2-6, with 8 bases identical to TRBD1. Germline CDR1 is SGHRS and CDR2 is YFSETQ. The CDR3 has 16 amino acids. V lost 1 base to trimming and J lost 3 bases; unmatched junction nucleotides: 3. The CDR3 region has the DNA TGCGCCAGCAGCTTGACAGGGGGAGATGGGGCCAACGTCCTGACTTTC. It yields the protein CASSLTGGDGANVLTF.

V usage is TRBV7-9 and J usage is TRBJ2-3, with TRBD1 matching 7 bases. Germline CDR1 is SEHNR and CDR2 is FQNEAQ (reference sequence). The CDR3 runs 14 residues. V trimming: 4 bases; J trimming: 2 bases; junction bases outside the gene matches: 3. CDR3 amino acids: CASSWTGNTDTQYF. CDR3 sequence (DNA): TGTGCCAGCAGCTGGACAGGTAACACAGATACGCAGTATTTT. Based on the CDR3 plus reference TRBV7-9 and TRBJ2-3, the full variable domain is DTGVSQNPRHKITKRGQNVTFRCDPISEHNRLYWYRQTLGQGPEFLTYFQNEAQLEKSRLLSDRFSAERPKGSFSTLEIQRTEQGDSAMYLCASSWTGNTDTQYFGPGTRLTVL.

The rearrangement uses TRBV30 and TRBJ2-7; D possibly corresponds to TRBD2 (5 bases). Trimming stripped 4 bases from V and 1 base from J, with 8 bases between. This CDR3 has 12 residues. CDR1 GTSNPN and CDR2 SVGIG come from the germline V gene (reference sequence). The CDR3 DNA reads TGTGCCTGGACGCCGGGATCCTACGAGCAGTACTTC. It is translated as CAWTPGSYEQYF. The variable domain in full, with the rest retrieved from reference TRBV30 and TRBJ2-7, is SQTIHQWPATLVQPVGSPLSLECTVEGTSNPNLYWYRQAAGRGLQLLFYSVGIGQISSEVPQNLSASRPQDRQFILSSKKLLLSDSGFYLCAWTPGSYEQYFGPGTRLTVT.

This clone showed up just once. The chain couples TRBV19 to TRBJ1-4; no firm D call. The CDR3 consists of 16 residues. CDR1 and CDR2 from the germline V gene are LNHDA and SQIVND (reference sequence). V lost 3 bases and J lost 8, with 19 bases in between. CDR3 in amino acids: CASSILQTGKREKLFF. CDR3 coding DNA: TGTGCCAGTAGTATCCTCCAGACCGGGAAGAGGGAAAAACTGTTTTTT.

This clone was seen only once. The V and J genes are TRBV7-2 and TRBJ1-5, with TRBD1 as a possible D gene (5 bases). The CDR3 runs 14 residues. With 2 bases removed from V and 3 bases from J, the gap between germline ends came to 8 bases. Germline V gene data show CDR1 as SGHTA and CDR2 as FQGNSA. The CDR3 spells CASSLNRNNQPQHF. CDR3 coding DNA: TGTGCCAGCAGCTTAAACAGGAACAATCAGCCCCAGCATTTT.

The gene calls are TRBV5-1 and TRBJ1-1, with D perhaps matching TRBD1 (5 bases). V dropped 4 bases and J dropped 1 base, with 14 bases sitting between them. The germline V gene encodes CDR1 SGHRS and CDR2 YFSETQ. The CDR3 spans 15 residues. CDR3 amino acids: CASSPGHMGNTEAFF. CDR3 DNA: TGCGCCAGCAGCCCCGGACACATGGGGAACACTGAAGCTTTCTTT.

This chain connects TRBV11-2 to TRBJ2-2, with TRBD2 matching over 13 bases. The V segment lost 5 bases and the J segment 3 bases; nucleotides outside the gene matches: 6. Germline V gene data show CDR1 as SGHAT and CDR2 as FQNNGV. The CDR3 contains 17 residues. CDR3 protein: CASSPGTSGKYTGELFF. CDR3 bases: TGTGCCAGCAGCCCCGGGACTAGCGGGAAGTACACCGGGGAGCTGTTTTTT.

The table lists this clone with a count of one. The CDR3 DNA follows: TGTGCCATCAGTTGGGACTCTTTCTATGGCTACACCTTC. Protein: CAISWDSFYGYTF. The V gene is TRBV10-3, the J gene TRBJ1-2; D possibly corresponds to TRBD1 (5 bases). There are 13 residues in the CDR3. Germline CDR1 reads ENHRY; CDR2 reads SYGVKD. Trimming took off 5 bases at V and 4 bases at J, with 11 bases between the two ends.

This clone was counted between two and nine times. The genes are TRBV28 and TRBJ2-1; D uncertain. CDR1 and CDR2 from the germline V gene are MDHEN and SYDVKM. Deletions cut 4 bases from V and 5 bases from J, with 3 bases between. CDR3 size: 11 residues. The chain's CDR3 is CASSYNNEQFF. The CDR3, as DNA: TGTGCCAGCAGTTATAACAATGAGCAGTTCTTC.

This clone was detected once. The chain recombines TRBV5-1 with TRBJ1-1, with D possibly being TRBD1 (5 bases). The CDR3 covers 15 residues. CDR1 is SGHRS and CDR2 is YFSETQ in the germline V gene. With 5 bases removed from V and 6 bases from J, the gap between germline ends came to 20 bases. The chain's CDR3 is CASRRIDSSSAEAFF. The CDR3 DNA reads TGCGCCAGCAGGCGAATAGACAGTTCCTCCGCTGAAGCTTTCTTT.

The V call is TRBV7-6, the J call TRBJ1-5; 8 bases match TRBD1. The V and J ends lost 1 base and 7 bases, in that order; junction bases with no gene match: 3. The CDR3 is made up of 14 amino acids. CDR1 is SGHVS, CDR2 FNYEAQ, per germline. The CDR3 DNA reads TGTGCCAGCAGCTTAGTGGCAGGGGGCCAGCCCCAGCATTTT. As protein: CASSLVAGGQPQHF.